This TCR beta chain was observed in a study of blood T cell repertoires in COVID-19. This clone was recorded a few times. Trimming shortened V by 5 bases and J by 2 bases, and 13 bases separated the two germline ends. The CDR3 extends over 15 amino acids. Germline CDR1 SGHAT, CDR2 FQNNGV. Sequenced by immunoSEQ multiplex PCR; TCRdb stores in-frame clones only, minus some. The data show 200,000 or so clones, around four fifths seen once. The clonotype was recovered from a woman aged 55-69 years who had recovered from COVID-19. The rearrangement uses TRBV11-2 and TRBJ1-5; the D gene is possibly TRBD1 (6 bases). Sequenced input: peripheral blood. The CDR3 region has the DNA TGTGCCAGCAGCCACATGACAGGAGGCAATCAGCCCCAGCATTTT. This gives the protein CASSHMTGGNQPQHF.